These 32 T cell receptor beta chains were all obtained from the same sample, sequenced in a study of blood T cell repertoires in COVID-19. Some clones are missing from TCRdb's copy, which holds only in-frame ones; the method was immunoSEQ multiplex PCR. The data contain roughly 250,000 clones, more than 85% of them seen just once; the ten biggest clones take up around 0.8%. Sequenced: peripheral blood. The receptors come from a man aged 30-40 years with acute or convalescent COVID-19.

This chain connects TRBV19 to TRBJ2-3; 9 bases align to TRBD2. Looked up from germline, CDR1 is LNHDA and CDR2 is SQIVND (reference sequence). This CDR3 is 15 amino acids long. The V and J ends lost 5 bases and 0 bases, in that order; junction bases with no gene match: 3. The CDR3 sequence is CASSLLAGSTDTQYF. For the CDR3, the DNA is TGTGCCAGTAGTCTTCTAGCGGGAAGCACAGATACGCAGTATTTT.

The chain employs TRBV5-8 and TRBJ2-7; D may be TRBD2 (5 bases). Germline loops: CDR1 SGHTS, CDR2 YDEGEE. CDR3 length: 13 residues. V shed 0 bases and J shed 7 bases, with 11 bases lying between them. Here the CDR3 DNA reads TGTGCCAGCAGCTTGGATTTTAGAGGGGAGCAGTACTTC. It specifies CASSLDFRGEQYF.

A few counts support this clone. The chain couples TRBV6-5 to TRBJ2-7; D is perhaps TRBD2 (6 bases). V was clipped by 4 bases and J by 3 bases, with 13 bases between them. Germline V gives CDR1 MNHEY, CDR2 SVGAGI. The CDR3 extends over 14 amino acids. This CDR3 is CASSSRTGDYEQYF. DNA of the CDR3: TGTGCCAGCAGTTCAAGGACGGGAGACTACGAGCAGTACTTC.

The chain links TRBV20-1 to TRBJ2-7; D might be TRBD1 (6 bases). The length of the CDR3 is 11 residues. Trimming took 4 bases from V and 5 from J, leaving 9 bases between them. Germline assignment: CDR1 DFQATT and CDR2 SNEGSKA (reference sequence). The CDR3 loop is CSAIRQDEQYF. CDR3 nucleotide sequence: TGCAGTGCTATACGACAGGACGAGCAGTACTTC.

The V call is TRBV5-4, the J call TRBJ1-2; 10 bases are a match to TRBD1. The CDR3 extends over 15 amino acids. J gave up 7 bases and V 5 bases, and 11 bases lay outside the gene matches. The germline V gene encodes CDR1 SGHNT and CDR2 YYREEE (reference sequence). The DNA for the CDR3 is TGTGCCAGCAGTACTAGACAGGGGGCGCTTCCTGGCTACACCTTC. Amino acid sequence: CASSTRQGALPGYTF.

The rearrangement joins TRBV12-3 or TRBV12-4 to TRBJ2-3, with D possibly TRBD2 on 5 matching bases. CDR3 length: 13 residues. Trimming left V 6 bases short and J 4 bases short, with 11 bases between. CDR3 DNA sequence: TGTGCCAGCAGACTCACTAGTTCAGATACGCAGTATTTT. Protein: CASRLTSSDTQYF.

The J gene is TRBJ1-4, the V gene TRBV7-9, with TRBD1 matching over 11 bases. There are 14 residues in the CDR3. Germline V gene sequence: CDR1 SEHNR, CDR2 FQNEAQ (reference sequence). V shed 5 bases, J shed 8 bases, and the junction held 4 bases outside the gene matches. Here the CDR3 reads CASSLRTGGEKLFF. DNA for the CDR3: TGTGCCAGCAGCCTACGGACAGGGGGCGAAAAACTGTTTTTT.

The J gene is TRBJ1-5, the V gene TRBV2; TRBD1 matches at 7 bases. Trimming at V came to 7 bases and at J to 3 bases, leaving 3 bases not matched to a gene. The CDR3 is 13 residues long. Germline CDR1 SNHLY, CDR2 FYNNEI. CDR3 DNA sequence: TGTGCCAGCAAAGGGACAGCCAATCAGCCCCAGCATTTT. Its translation is CASKGTANQPQHF.

The V call is TRBV12-3 or TRBV12-4, the J call TRBJ1-2, with D possibly matching TRBD1 (5 bases). V was trimmed by 5 bases and J by 8 bases, leaving 15 bases between them. This CDR3 has 13 residues. Here the CDR3 reads CASSPDSRGGYTF. DNA for the CDR3: TGTGCCAGCAGTCCCGACAGCCGGGGGGGCTACACCTTC.

The J gene is TRBJ1-4, the V gene TRBV28; D is undetermined. The CDR3 has 12 residues. Germline V gene sequence: CDR1 MDHEN, CDR2 SYDVKM. Trimming cost V 9 bases and J 6 bases, with 11 bases left between them. The CDR3 region is CASNLRYEKLFF. The CDR3 nucleotides are TGTGCCAGTAACCTTCGGTATGAAAAACTGTTTTTT.

The chain has TRBV10-2 and TRBJ2-7; no clear D gene. V was trimmed by 9 bases and J by 4 bases, leaving 7 bases between them. The germline gives CDR1 WSHSY, CDR2 SAAADI. The CDR3 contains 10 residues. CDR3 sequence (DNA): TGCGCCAGTGGCCAATACGAGCAGTACTTC. It translates to CASGQYEQYF.

This clone came up a few times. The chain combines TRBV28 with TRBJ1-5; TRBD1 is a possible D gene (6 bases). The V end lost 5 bases, the J end lost 6 bases, and 17 bases lay between the germline ends. Per germline, CDR1 MDHEN and CDR2 SYDVKM. The length of the CDR3 is 15 residues. The CDR3 nucleotides are TGTGCCAGCAGTCCTTTCCCGGGACATTCTCAGCCCCAGCATTTT. It translates to CASSPFPGHSQPQHF.

CDR3 sequence (DNA): TGCGCCAGCAGGTCTCTTAGCGGGAGTCCCGGCAATGAGCAGTTCTTC. Residues: CASRSLSGSPGNEQFF. The chain uses TRBV5-1 and TRBJ2-1; 9 bases map to TRBD2. Germline V lookup: CDR1 SGHRS, CDR2 YFSETQ. The CDR3 spans 16 residues. V lost 5 bases and J lost 6; bases outside the gene matches: 12.

The genes are TRBV27 and TRBJ1-2; maybe TRBD1 (5 bases). CDR3 size: 12 residues. The V and J ends lost 8 bases and 4 bases respectively, with 11 bases between them. Germline-derived CDR1 and CDR2 are MNHEY and SMNVEV (reference sequence). This chain's CDR3 is CASFREAYGYTF. The CDR3 DNA is TGTGCCAGCTTCAGGGAAGCCTATGGCTACACCTTC.

The gene calls are TRBV10-3 and TRBJ1-5, with a weak D call TRBD1 (5 bases). This CDR3 contains 14 residues. Germline CDR1 is ENHRY and CDR2 is SYGVKD. V dropped 1 base and J dropped 2 bases, with 6 bases sitting between them. The CDR3 reads CAISEWGGNQPQHF. In DNA, the CDR3 is TGTGCCATCAGTGAGTGGGGGGGCAATCAGCCCCAGCATTTT.

This CDR3 reads CASSASDRVREKLFF. The DNA for the CDR3 is TGTGCCAGCAGCGCCTCAGACAGGGTGCGGGAAAAACTGTTTTTT. The chain couples TRBV4-2 to TRBJ1-4, with 7 bases lining up with TRBD1. Germline V gene sequence: CDR1 LGHNA, CDR2 YNFKEQ. V lost 5 bases to trimming and J lost 8 bases; unmatched junction nucleotides: 11. This CDR3 is built from 15 residues.

The V call is TRBV3-1 (or the pseudogene TRBV3-2), the J call TRBJ1-5; 7 bases map to TRBD1. V lost 1 base and J lost 4; bases outside the gene matches: 10. This CDR3 has 17 residues. Germline values: CDR1 LGHDT, CDR2 YNNKEL (reference sequence). Here the CDR3 reads CASSQGLGTAKNQPQHF. DNA for the CDR3: TGTGCCAGCAGCCAAGGGTTGGGGACAGCGAAGAATCAGCCCCAGCATTTT.

The chain couples TRBV5-4 to TRBJ2-1, with 12 positions matching TRBD2. The J segment lost 5 bases and the V segment lost 4 bases, leaving 4 bases of the junction unmatched. The CDR3 extends over 15 amino acids. Germline assignment: CDR1 SGHNT and CDR2 YYREEE (reference sequence). The DNA of the CDR3 is TGTGCCAGCAGCAAACTAGCGGGGGGCGACAATGAGCAGTTCTTC. It encodes CASSKLAGGDNEQFF. Variable domain in full (rest from reference TRBV5-4 and TRBJ2-1): ETGVTQSPTHLIKTRGQQVTLRCSSQSGHNTVSWYQQALGQGPQFIFQYYREEENGRGNFPPRFSGLQFPNYSSELNVNALELDDSALYLCASSKLAGGDNEQFFGPGTRLTVL.

This chain uses TRBV19 with TRBJ1-4; 8 nucleotides line up with TRBD1. Trimming cost V 8 bases and J 6 bases; bases outside gene matches: 2. The germline CDR1 and CDR2 sequences are LNHDA and SQIVND (reference sequence). This CDR3 has 12 residues. The chain's CDR3 is CASETGDEKLFF. The CDR3 DNA reads as TGTGCCAGTGAGACAGGGGATGAAAAACTGTTTTTT.

The chain recombines TRBV27 with TRBJ2-7, with a weak D call TRBD2 (6 bases). Trimming cost V 0 bases and J 4 bases, with 16 bases left between them. The CDR3 contains 16 residues. Germline CDR1 MNHEY, CDR2 SMNVEV (reference sequence). Here the CDR3 DNA reads TGTGCCAGCAGTTTATCGGTCCGGGAGCTCCGGTACGAGCAGTACTTC. Residues: CASSLSVRELRYEQYF.

The J gene is TRBJ2-6, the V gene TRBV29-1, with D possibly being TRBD1 (7 bases). V was clipped by 4 bases and J by 0 bases, with 22 bases between them. The CDR3 is 19 residues long. Germline loops: CDR1 SQVTM, CDR2 ANQGSEA. The CDR3 DNA is TGCAGCGTTGGAAACCCGCGGGGACAGCGTTACTCTGGGGCCAACGTCCTGACTTTC. It is translated as CSVGNPRGQRYSGANVLTF.

The rearrangement uses TRBV9 and TRBJ1-4, with unresolved D. Trimming pared 1 base from V and 0 bases from J, leaving 7 bases between. This CDR3 is 15 amino acids long. The V gene's germline CDR1 is SGDLS and CDR2 YYNGEE. The CDR3 coding sequence is TGTGCCAGCAGCGTATTAGATGCAACTAATGAAAAACTGTTTTTT. This translates into CASSVLDATNEKLFF.

This clone came up a few times. The gene calls are TRBV6-1 and TRBJ2-1, with 8 bases that match TRBD2. With V trimmed by 3 bases and J by 2 bases, 9 bases remained unmatched. The CDR3 totals 17 residues. Germline V CDR1 and CDR2: MNHNS, SASEGT. The CDR3 DNA reads TGTGCCAGCAGTGAGTTAAGAAGCGGGAGTGCCTACAATGAGCAGTTCTTC. It yields the protein CASSELRSGSAYNEQFF.

The chain has TRBV28 and TRBJ1-1; D gene uncertain. Trimming removed 6 bases from V and 7 bases from J, with 9 bases in between. The CDR3 spans 11 residues. CDR1 and CDR2 from the germline V gene are MDHEN and SYDVKM. The CDR3: CASRTRREAFF. Here the CDR3 DNA reads TGTGCCAGCAGGACTAGACGTGAAGCTTTCTTT.

The chain couples TRBV29-1 to TRBJ2-2; D remains ambiguous. The CDR3 consists of 13 residues. Deletions cut 1 base from V and 1 base from J, with 4 bases between. CDR1 and CDR2 from the germline V gene are SQVTM and ANQGSEA. CDR3: CSVEAWNTGELFF. Written as DNA, the CDR3 is TGCAGCGTTGAAGCTTGGAACACCGGGGAGCTGTTTTTT.

The chain employs TRBV6-4 and TRBJ2-1, with D hard to call. CDR3 size: 16 residues. V gave up 4 bases and J gave up 0 bases, with 13 bases separating them. The germline V gene has CDR1 MRHNA and CDR2 SNTAGT. CDR3 nucleotides: TGTGCCAGCAGTGCATTTGCGGCGAGCTCCTACAATGAGCAGTTCTTC. Protein sequence: CASSAFAASSYNEQFF.

J is TRBJ2-1 and V is TRBV27, with 7 bases lining up with TRBD1. V was pared by 5 bases and J by 2 bases, with 9 bases of the junction left unmatched. The CDR3 runs 16 residues. The germline V gene has CDR1 MNHEY and CDR2 SMNVEV (reference sequence). The CDR3 nucleotides are TGTGCCAGCAGTCTATACCAGGGGGTCACCTACAATGAGCAGTTCTTC. It specifies CASSLYQGVTYNEQFF.

This clone was seen only a few times. The chain is built from TRBV29-1 and TRBJ1-1; 8 nucleotides match TRBD1. Germline CDR1 is SQVTM and CDR2 is ANQGSEA. The J segment lost 4 bases and the V segment lost 3 bases, leaving 1 base of the junction unmatched. This CDR3 is built from 12 residues. For the CDR3, the DNA is TGCAGCGTTGACGACAGGGGCACTGAAGCTTTCTTT. It is translated as CSVDDRGTEAFF.

CDR3 DNA sequence: TGCGCCAGCAGCCCTCCGGGACTAGGGTCATCCGGGGAGCTGTTTTTT. Amino acids: CASSPPGLGSSGELFF. The chain couples TRBV5-1 to TRBJ2-2; 8 bases agree with TRBD2. Germline assignment: CDR1 SGHRS and CDR2 YFSETQ. V gave up 4 bases and J gave up 6 bases; unmatched junction bases: 11. The CDR3 contains 16 residues.

This chain links TRBV27 with TRBJ2-2, with 8 nucleotides matching TRBD2. The germline CDR1 and CDR2 sequences are MNHEY and SMNVEV (reference sequence). The J segment lost 5 bases and the V segment lost 8 bases, leaving 7 bases of the junction unmatched. The CDR3 covers 14 residues. The chain's CDR3 is CASAGLAKTGELFF. The CDR3 DNA reads TGTGCCAGCGCCGGACTAGCCAAGACCGGGGAGCTGTTTTTT.

V and J are TRBV7-3 and TRBJ2-3; 8 nucleotides align to TRBD1. The CDR3 consists of 15 residues. The V segment lost 1 base and the J segment 2 bases; nucleotides outside the gene matches: 2. Germline V gene lookup returns CDR1 SGHTA and CDR2 FQGTGA. The CDR3 coding sequence is TGTGCCAGCAGCTTAAAGGGACAGGCCACAGATACGCAGTATTTT. The encoded protein is CASSLKGQATDTQYF.

J is TRBJ2-5 and V is TRBV7-2; 10 bases are a match to TRBD1. Germline assignment: CDR1 SGHTA and CDR2 FQGNSA. V was pared by 9 bases and J by 4 bases, with 17 bases of the junction left unmatched. This CDR3 is 17 amino acids long. Written as DNA, the CDR3 is TGTGCCAGTACTATGGGACAGGGGACACGATATGGAGAGACCCAGTACTTC. This sequence encodes CASTMGQGTRYGETQYF.